These 23 T cell receptor beta chains were all obtained from the same sample, sequenced in a study of identical twins. MiXCR, run by TCRdb on the 5' RACE reads, gives a single entry per CDR3 protein. The data hold 200,000 to 250,000 distinct CDR3 sequences, with roughly 7.5% observed a single time. This sample was shared with a second study, whose subject was yellow fever vaccine responses in identical twins.

The sequenced sample consisted of memory (CD45RO+) T cells sorted from blood. These receptors were obtained from a young woman in good health.

The V gene is TRBV4-3, the J gene TRBJ2-3; no clear D. The CDR3 runs 13 residues. V was clipped by 4 bases and J by 7 bases, with 12 bases between them. The germline gives CDR1 LGHNA, CDR2 YSLEER. The CDR3 sequence: CASSLLGSNTQYF. The DNA of the CDR3 is TGCGCCAGCAGCCTTCTAGGATCCAATACGCAGTATTTT.

This clonotype was picked up many times. The chain recombines TRBV14 with TRBJ2-3, with D unresolved. Germline loops: CDR1 SGHDN, CDR2 FVKESK. The V end was cut by 1 base, the J end by 0 bases, with 8 bases between. This CDR3 contains 15 residues. CDR3 DNA: TGTGCCAGCAGCCAAGCCCGGCAGAGCACAGATACGCAGTATTTT. This codes for CASSQARQSTDTQYF.

This clonotype was seen more than once but under ten times. The chain links TRBV6-1 to TRBJ2-3, with 15 bases fitting TRBD2. Losses at the gene ends were 6 bases for V and 0 bases for J; bases not matched to a gene: 4. This CDR3 is 17 amino acids long. Germline V gene data show CDR1 as MNHNS and CDR2 as SASEGT. The CDR3 loop is CASRRTSGGASTDTQYF. The CDR3 DNA reads as TGTGCCAGCAGGAGGACTAGCGGGGGGGCTAGCACAGATACGCAGTATTTT.

This clonotype was seen many times. This chain joins TRBV4-1 and TRBJ2-1; 12 bases fit TRBD2. V trimming: 1 base; J trimming: 4 bases; junction bases outside the gene matches: 8. The germline CDR1 and CDR2 sequences are MGHRA and YSYEKL. There are 18 residues in the CDR3. The CDR3 region is CASSQVDLGLAGYNEQFF. As DNA, the CDR3 is TGCGCCAGCAGCCAAGTTGATTTAGGACTAGCGGGATACAATGAGCAGTTCTTC.

This clonotype was detected many times. The V gene is TRBV19, the J gene TRBJ2-1; 8 bases fit TRBD1. The CDR3 covers 16 residues. J was trimmed by 4 bases and V by 6 bases; bases with no gene match: 11. Germline CDR1 LNHDA, CDR2 SQIVND (reference sequence). Here the CDR3 DNA reads TGTGCCAGTAGCGATAGGACAGGGATGGGGTACAATGAGCAGTTCTTC. The encoded protein is CASSDRTGMGYNEQFF.

The J gene is TRBJ2-7, the V gene TRBV10-3; possible D gene TRBD2, 5 bases. Germline V gene lookup returns CDR1 ENHRY and CDR2 SYGVKD. The CDR3 contains 12 residues. V was cut by 8 bases and J by 0 bases, with 8 bases left in between. The CDR3 region has the DNA TGTGCCATCGGGAGCAGCTCCTACGAGCAGTACTTC. Its translation is CAIGSSSYEQYF.

The sample holds a few counts of this clonotype. V gene TRBV20-1 combines with J gene TRBJ1-5, with no clear D. This CDR3 has 13 amino acids. Deletions cut 6 bases from V and 7 bases from J, with 16 bases between. CDR1 DFQATT and CDR2 SNEGSKA come from the germline V gene (reference sequence). The CDR3 is CSARSLLGQPQHF. CDR3 sequence (DNA): TGCAGTGCCAGAAGCCTTTTAGGACAGCCCCAGCATTTT.

In its sample, this clonotype was seen a few times. This chain uses TRBV5-6 with TRBJ2-7; the D gene is possibly TRBD1 (6 bases). The length of the CDR3 is 13 residues. Germline CDR1 reads SGHDT; CDR2 reads YYEEEE. The germline V and J ends were trimmed by 4 bases and 9 bases, with 17 bases remaining between them. The CDR3, as DNA: TGTGCCAGCAGCCTCAGGACAGCACCGTGGCAGTACTTC. The encoded protein is CASSLRTAPWQYF.

In this sample, this clonotype turned up a few times. This chain links TRBV27 with TRBJ2-5; 7 bases line up with TRBD1. CDR3 length: 14 amino acids. Germline-derived CDR1 and CDR2 are MNHEY and SMNVEV (reference sequence). V lost 6 bases, J lost 2 bases, and 6 bases stayed unmatched. The CDR3 region is CASRKTGSQETQYF. CDR3 DNA: TGTGCCAGCAGGAAGACAGGGTCACAAGAGACCCAGTACTTC.

By its share, this clonotype is medium-sized (0.01 to 0.1%). This chain joins TRBV24-1 and TRBJ2-2, with D possibly TRBD2 on 5 matching bases. V lost 2 bases and J lost 5, with 8 bases in between. CDR1 and CDR2 from the germline V gene are KGHDR and SFDVKD. CDR3 length: 14 amino acids. The CDR3 DNA is TGTGCCACCAGTGATTACCCGGGGACCGGGGAGCTGTTTTTT. Translating gives CATSDYPGTGELFF.

This chain uses TRBV20-1 with TRBJ2-1; 7 nucleotides match TRBD1. The CDR3 sequence is 14 residues long. CDR1 and CDR2 (germline): DFQATT, SNEGSKA (reference sequence). J was trimmed by 4 bases and V by 2 bases; bases with no gene match: 5. The CDR3 sequence: CSARPGTAYNEQFF. The CDR3 DNA reads TGCAGTGCTAGACCCGGGACAGCGTACAATGAGCAGTTCTTC.

There are many counts of this clonotype. J is TRBJ1-1 and V is TRBV12-3 or TRBV12-4, with D tentatively TRBD1 (5 bases). The CDR3 sequence is 16 residues long. The V and J ends lost 2 bases and 1 base respectively, with 14 bases between them. CDR3 bases: TGTGCCAGCAGTTTAAGGGGCCTCAGGGAGAACACTGAAGCTTTCTTT. This gives the protein CASSLRGLRENTEAFF.

This sequence joins TRBV3-1 and TRBJ2-1; TRBD2 aligns across 9 bases. From germline, CDR1 is LGHDT and CDR2 YNNKEL (reference sequence). The ends lost 3 bases at V and 10 bases at J; junction bases unmatched: 16. The CDR3 covers 17 residues. The CDR3 reads CASSHAYGTSKAREQFF. The CDR3 coding sequence is TGTGCCAGCAGCCACGCATACGGGACTAGCAAGGCCCGGGAGCAGTTCTTC.

This chain connects TRBV11-2 to TRBJ2-5; D is unresolved. V was pared by 1 base and J by 5 bases, with 14 bases between. Germline CDR1 reads SGHAT; CDR2 reads FQNNGV. The CDR3 sequence is 15 residues long. This CDR3 reads CASSLGLRHEETQYF. The CDR3 bases are TGTGCCAGCAGCTTAGGTCTGCGACACGAGGAGACCCAGTACTTC.

This clonotype has a count of ten or more. The chain employs TRBV7-9 and TRBJ1-1; D is undetermined. V shed 5 bases and J shed 7 bases, with 20 bases lying between them. CDR1 and CDR2 from the germline V gene are SEHNR and FQNEAQ (reference sequence). This CDR3 has 15 residues. CDR3 loop: CASSADLDLIDEAFF. The CDR3 region has the DNA TGTGCCAGCAGCGCAGATTTGGATCTCATTGATGAAGCTTTCTTT.

CDR3 amino acids: CASSSPPGCYEQYF. In DNA, the CDR3 is TGTGCCAGCAGTTCCCCCCCCGGGTGCTACGAGCAGTACTTC. V usage is TRBV6-5 and J usage is TRBJ2-7; D not resolved. The length of the CDR3 is 14 residues. Germline CDR1 reads MNHEY; CDR2 reads SVGAGI. Deletions cut 4 bases from V and 3 bases from J, with 13 bases between.

This clonotype was seen more than once but under ten times. The chain couples TRBV20-1 to TRBJ1-1; D remains ambiguous. Per germline, CDR1 DFQATT and CDR2 SNEGSKA (reference sequence). This CDR3 has 12 amino acids. The V and J ends lost 5 bases and 0 bases respectively, with 7 bases between them. Here the CDR3 reads CSALGLNTEAFF. In DNA, the CDR3 is TGCAGTGCTCTGGGATTGAACACTGAAGCTTTCTTT.

There are many counts of this clonotype. The rearrangement uses TRBV9 and TRBJ2-5; TRBD2 is a possible D gene (5 bases). Germline CDR1 and CDR2: SGDLS and YYNGEE. The CDR3 extends over 14 amino acids. The ends were cut back, 0 bases at V and 0 bases at J, with 6 bases in the middle. The CDR3 is CASSVGTHQETQYF. The CDR3 region has the DNA TGTGCCAGCAGCGTAGGGACTCACCAAGAGACCCAGTACTTC.

The chain couples TRBV5-6 to TRBJ2-1; a weak D match, TRBD2 (6 bases). Trimming shortened V by 0 bases and J by 4 bases, and 14 bases separated the two germline ends. The germline V gene encodes CDR1 SGHDT and CDR2 YYEEEE. This CDR3 has 16 residues. CDR3 amino acids: CASSLVGGAPYNEQFF. The DNA of the CDR3 is TGTGCCAGCAGCTTGGTCGGAGGGGCGCCGTACAATGAGCAGTTCTTC.

This clonotype appeared many times. This sequence joins TRBV11-1 and TRBJ2-7, with a weak D call TRBD1 (5 bases). Germline CDR1 reads SGHAT; CDR2 reads FQDESV (reference sequence). Between the trimmed V and J ends, which lost 5 bases and 2 bases, there was a span of 28 bases. This CDR3 region has 19 residues. DNA of the CDR3: TGTGCCAGCAGCACTACAATAAAGGGCAAGGGGATCAGGGCCTACGAGCAGTACTTC. Amino acid sequence: CASSTTIKGKGIRAYEQYF.

The J gene is TRBJ1-1, the V gene TRBV5-4; 7 bases align to TRBD1. CDR3 length equals 14 residues. CDR1 and CDR2 (germline): SGHNT, YYREEE (reference sequence). The J segment lost 2 bases and the V segment lost 4 bases, leaving 5 bases of the junction unmatched. The CDR3 bases are TGTGCCAGCAGCCCAGGGGGAGTAAACACTGAAGCTTTCTTT. It translates to CASSPGGVNTEAFF. Complete variable domain (other parts from reference TRBV5-4 and TRBJ1-1): ETGVTQSPTHLIKTRGQQVTLRCSSQSGHNTVSWYQQALGQGPQFIFQYYREEENGRGNFPPRFSGLQFPNYSSELNVNALELDDSALYLCASSPGGVNTEAFFGQGTRLTVV.

The V call is TRBV20-1, the J call TRBJ2-5; 7 nucleotides agree with TRBD2. The CDR3 contains 16 residues. The germline gives CDR1 DFQATT, CDR2 SNEGSKA (reference sequence). The V segment lost 3 bases and the J segment 2 bases; nucleotides outside the gene matches: 12. This CDR3 is CSASGASGSYQETQYF. The CDR3 coding sequence is TGCAGTGCTAGCGGGGCTAGCGGTAGTTATCAAGAGACCCAGTACTTC.

This clonotype has only a few counts. The CDR3 sequence: CASSGGINTGELFF. As DNA, the CDR3 is TGTGCCAGCAGCGGGGGTATTAACACCGGGGAGCTGTTTTTT. This chain connects TRBV9 to TRBJ2-2; D remains ambiguous. V was trimmed by 3 bases and J by 2 bases, leaving 8 bases between them. CDR1 SGDLS and CDR2 YYNGEE come from the germline V gene. This CDR3 has 14 residues.